This T cell receptor (beta chain) derives from a study of fetal regulatory T cell absence and autoimmunity. Overall study context: The IPEX patients lacked clinical diabetes but had exocrine pancreas autoimmunity.

Study-wide results and limits: Pancreas TCRs were oligoclonally enriched versus cord blood, some clones over 100-fold. Cord blood and pancreas showed broadly similar TRB gene family usage.

About this clone itself: Its specificity is not known.

The survey-level immunoSEQ assay was used. Sequenced by immunoSEQ multiplex PCR; TCRdb stores in-frame clones only, minus some. In the table there are roughly 95,000 clones, 60% to 80% of which are singletons. The germline gives CDR1 WSHSY, CDR2 SAAADI. Trimming took off 6 bases at V and 1 base at J, with 4 bases between the two ends. The CDR3 extends over 11 amino acids. The sequenced material came from pancreas tissue. This TCR came from a male donor with IPEX syndrome. The chain combines TRBV10-2 with TRBJ2-7; no clear D gene. CDR3: CASSPSYEQYF. Written as DNA, the CDR3 is TGCGCCAGCAGCCCTTCCTACGAGCAGTACTTC.